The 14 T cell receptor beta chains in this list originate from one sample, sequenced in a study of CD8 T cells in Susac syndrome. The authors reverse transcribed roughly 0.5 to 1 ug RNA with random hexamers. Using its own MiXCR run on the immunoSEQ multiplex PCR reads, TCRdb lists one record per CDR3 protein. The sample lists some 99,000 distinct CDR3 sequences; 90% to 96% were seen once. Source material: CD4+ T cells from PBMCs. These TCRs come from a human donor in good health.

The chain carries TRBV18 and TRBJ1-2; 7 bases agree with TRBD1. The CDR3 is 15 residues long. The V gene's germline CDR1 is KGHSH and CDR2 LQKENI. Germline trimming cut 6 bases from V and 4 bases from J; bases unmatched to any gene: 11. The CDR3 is CASSDPGQILYGYTF. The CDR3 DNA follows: TGTGCCAGCTCCGACCCGGGACAGATCCTCTATGGCTACACCTTC. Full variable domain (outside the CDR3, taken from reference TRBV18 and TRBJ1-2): NAGVMQNPRHLVRRRGQEARLRCSPMKGHSHVYWYRQLPEEGLKFMVYLQKENIIDESGMPKERFSAEFPKEGPSILRIQQVVRGDSAAYFCASSDPGQILYGYTFGSGTRLTVV.

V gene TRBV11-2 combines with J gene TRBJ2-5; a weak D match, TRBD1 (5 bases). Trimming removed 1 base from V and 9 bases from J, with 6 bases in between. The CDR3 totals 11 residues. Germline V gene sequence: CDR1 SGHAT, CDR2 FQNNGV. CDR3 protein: CASSLGGAQYF. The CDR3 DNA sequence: TGTGCCAGCAGCTTAGGGGGCGCCCAGTACTTC.

The CDR3 spells CAWRTVAGIPYEQYF. CDR3 DNA: TGTGCCTGGAGAACCGTAGCGGGGATACCCTACGAGCAGTACTTC. The chain combines TRBV30 with TRBJ2-7, with 8 bases lining up with TRBD2. CDR1 is GTSNPN, CDR2 SVGIG, per germline (reference sequence). The ends lost 3 bases at V and 2 bases at J; junction bases unmatched: 9. CDR3 length: 15 residues. Complete variable domain (other parts from reference TRBV30 and TRBJ2-7): SQTIHQWPATLVQPVGSPLSLECTVEGTSNPNLYWYRQAAGRGLQLLFYSVGIGQISSEVPQNLSASRPQDRQFILSSKKLLLSDSGFYLCAWRTVAGIPYEQYFGPGTRLTVT.

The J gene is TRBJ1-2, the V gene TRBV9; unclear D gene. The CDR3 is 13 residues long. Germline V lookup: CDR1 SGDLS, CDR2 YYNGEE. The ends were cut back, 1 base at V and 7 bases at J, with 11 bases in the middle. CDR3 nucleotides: TGTGCCAGCAGCGTATCCTACACGGGTGGCTACACCTTC. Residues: CASSVSYTGGYTF. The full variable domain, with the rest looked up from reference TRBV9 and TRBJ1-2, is DSGVTQTPKHLITATGQRVTLRCSPRSGDLSVYWYQQSLDQGLQFLIQYYNGEERAKGNILERFSAQQFPDLHSELNLSSLELGDSALYFCASSVSYTGGYTFGSGTRLTVV.

CDR3 region: CASSVTGENTEAFF. The CDR3 bases are TGTGCCAGCAGCGTTACAGGGGAGAACACTGAAGCTTTCTTT. The rearrangement uses TRBV9 and TRBJ1-1; 7 nucleotides align to TRBD1. The CDR3 has 14 amino acids. Germline V gene data show CDR1 as SGDLS and CDR2 as YYNGEE. With 2 bases clipped from V and 1 base from J, the junction kept 2 bases outside the gene matches.

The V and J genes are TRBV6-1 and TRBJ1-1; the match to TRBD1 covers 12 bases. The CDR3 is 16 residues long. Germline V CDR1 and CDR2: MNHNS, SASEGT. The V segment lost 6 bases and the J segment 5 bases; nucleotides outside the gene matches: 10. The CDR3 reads CASRGQGARSGTEAFF. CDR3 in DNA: TGTGCCAGCAGGGGACAGGGGGCGCGTTCGGGTACTGAAGCTTTCTTT.

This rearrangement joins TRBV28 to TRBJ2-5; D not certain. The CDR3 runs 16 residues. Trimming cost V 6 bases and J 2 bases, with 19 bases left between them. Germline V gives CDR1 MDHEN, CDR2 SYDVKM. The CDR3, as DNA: TGTGCCAGCAGCGATCGTTTGCGACTGAATCAAGAGACCCAGTACTTC. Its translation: CASSDRLRLNQETQYF.

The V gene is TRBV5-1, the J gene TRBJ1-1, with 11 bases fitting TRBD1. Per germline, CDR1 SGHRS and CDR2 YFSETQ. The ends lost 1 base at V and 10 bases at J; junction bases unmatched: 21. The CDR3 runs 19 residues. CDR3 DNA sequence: TGCGCCAGCAGCTTGAGGGGGGCCGGGACAGGGGGAATATGGTATCCAGCTTTCTTT. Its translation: CASSLRGAGTGGIWYPAFF.

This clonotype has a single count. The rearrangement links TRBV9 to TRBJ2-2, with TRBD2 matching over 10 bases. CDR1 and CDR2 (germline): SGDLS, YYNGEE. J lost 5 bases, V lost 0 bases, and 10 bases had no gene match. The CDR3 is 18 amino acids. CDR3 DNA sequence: TGTGCCAGCAGCGTAGGGCTAGCGGGAGCGCCGGGGACCGGGGAGCTGTTTTTT. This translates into CASSVGLAGAPGTGELFF.

The CDR3: CATSRDQSGGVTQYF. CDR3 nucleotides: TGTGCCACCAGCAGAGATCAAAGCGGGGGGGTGACCCAGTACTTC. The chain is built from TRBV15 and TRBJ2-5, with 10 positions matching TRBD2. Germline V gives CDR1 LNHNV, CDR2 YYDKDF (reference sequence). This CDR3 comprises 15 residues. V was clipped by 0 bases and J by 7 bases; unmatched bases: 5.

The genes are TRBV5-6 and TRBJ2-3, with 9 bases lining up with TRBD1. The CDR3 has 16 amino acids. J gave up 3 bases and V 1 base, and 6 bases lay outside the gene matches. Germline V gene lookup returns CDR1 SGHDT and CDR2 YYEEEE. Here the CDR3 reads CASSLTGTGKTDTQYF. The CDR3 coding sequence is TGTGCCAGCAGCTTGACCGGGACAGGGAAGACAGATACGCAGTATTTT.

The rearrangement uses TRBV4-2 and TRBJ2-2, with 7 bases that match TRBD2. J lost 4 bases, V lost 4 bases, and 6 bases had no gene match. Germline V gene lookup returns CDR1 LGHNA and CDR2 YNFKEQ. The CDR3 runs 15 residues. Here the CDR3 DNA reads TGTGCCAGCAGCCGAGTGGGGGGGGGCACCGGGGAGCTGTTTTTT. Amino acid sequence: CASSRVGGGTGELFF.

CDR3 sequence: CASSSGRDFGYTF. DNA for the CDR3: TGTGCCAGCAGCTCAGGCAGGGACTTCGGCTACACCTTC. This sequence joins TRBV11-2 and TRBJ1-2, with a weak D call TRBD1 (5 bases). V gave up 4 bases and J gave up 8 bases, with 14 bases separating them. Germline CDR1 and CDR2: SGHAT and FQNNGV. The CDR3 runs to 13 residues.

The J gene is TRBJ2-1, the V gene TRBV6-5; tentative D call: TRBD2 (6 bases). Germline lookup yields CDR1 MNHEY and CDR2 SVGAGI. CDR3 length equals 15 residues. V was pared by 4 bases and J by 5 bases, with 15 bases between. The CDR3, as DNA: TGTGCCAGCAGTTTTAGGCGCGGGAACCACAATGAGCAGTTCTTC. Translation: CASSFRRGNHNEQFF.